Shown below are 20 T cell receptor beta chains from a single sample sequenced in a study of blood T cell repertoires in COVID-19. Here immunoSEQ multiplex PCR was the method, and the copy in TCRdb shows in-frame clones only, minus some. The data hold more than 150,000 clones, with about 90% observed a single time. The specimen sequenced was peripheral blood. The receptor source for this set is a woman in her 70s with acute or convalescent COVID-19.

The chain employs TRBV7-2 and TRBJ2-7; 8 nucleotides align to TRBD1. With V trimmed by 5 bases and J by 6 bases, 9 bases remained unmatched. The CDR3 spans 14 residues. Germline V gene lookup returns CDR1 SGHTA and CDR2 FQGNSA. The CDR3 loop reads CASSIGQGRGEQYF. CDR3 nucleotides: TGTGCCAGCAGCATTGGACAGGGCAGAGGCGAGCAGTACTTC. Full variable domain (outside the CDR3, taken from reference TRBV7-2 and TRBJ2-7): GAGVSQSPSNKVTEKGKDVELRCDPISGHTALYWYRQSLGQGLEFLIYFQGNSAPDKSGLPSDRFSAERTGGSVSTLTIQRTQQEDSAVYLCASSIGQGRGEQYFGPGTRLTVT.

The CDR3 loop reads CASTRTGGTGNTIYF. DNA of the CDR3: TGTGCCAGCACCAGAACAGGGGGCACTGGAAACACCATATATTTT. This sequence joins TRBV28 and TRBJ1-3; 9 nucleotides match TRBD1. V shed 7 bases and J 2 bases; nucleotides not matched to a gene: 6. Germline values: CDR1 MDHEN, CDR2 SYDVKM. The CDR3 has 15 residues.

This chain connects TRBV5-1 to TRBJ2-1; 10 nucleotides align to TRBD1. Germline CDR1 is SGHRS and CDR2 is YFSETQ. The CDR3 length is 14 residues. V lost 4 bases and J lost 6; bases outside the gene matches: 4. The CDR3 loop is CASSRGQGINEQFF. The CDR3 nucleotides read TGCGCCAGCAGCCGGGGACAGGGGATCAATGAGCAGTTCTTC.

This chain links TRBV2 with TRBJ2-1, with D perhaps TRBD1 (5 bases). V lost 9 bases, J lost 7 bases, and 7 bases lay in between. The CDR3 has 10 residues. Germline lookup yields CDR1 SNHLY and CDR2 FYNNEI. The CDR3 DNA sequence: TGTGCCAGTAGGGGAAATGAGCAGTTCTTC. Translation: CASRGNEQFF.

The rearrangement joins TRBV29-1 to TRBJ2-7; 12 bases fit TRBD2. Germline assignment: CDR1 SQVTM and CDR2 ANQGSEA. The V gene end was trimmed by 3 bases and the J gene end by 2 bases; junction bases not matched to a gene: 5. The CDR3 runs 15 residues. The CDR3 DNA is TGCAGCGTTGATACTAGCGGGGGGCCTCCCTACGAGCAGTACTTC. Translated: CSVDTSGGPPYEQYF.

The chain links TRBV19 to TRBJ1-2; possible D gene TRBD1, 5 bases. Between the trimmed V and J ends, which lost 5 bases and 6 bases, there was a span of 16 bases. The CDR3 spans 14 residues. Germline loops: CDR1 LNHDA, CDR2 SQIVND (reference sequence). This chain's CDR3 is CASSSGRDLNGYTF. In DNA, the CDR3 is TGTGCCAGTAGTTCCGGCCGGGACTTGAATGGCTACACCTTC.

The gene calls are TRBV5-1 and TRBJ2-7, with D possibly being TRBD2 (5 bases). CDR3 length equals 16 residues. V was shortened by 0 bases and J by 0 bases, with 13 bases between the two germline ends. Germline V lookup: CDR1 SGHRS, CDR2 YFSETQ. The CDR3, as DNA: TGCGCCAGCAGCTTGGATTGGGAGCGCTCCTCCTACGAGCAGTACTTC. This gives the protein CASSLDWERSSYEQYF.

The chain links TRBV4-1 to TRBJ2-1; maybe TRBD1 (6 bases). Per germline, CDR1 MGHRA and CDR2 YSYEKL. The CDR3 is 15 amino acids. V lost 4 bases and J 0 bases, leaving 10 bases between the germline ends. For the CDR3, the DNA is TGCGCCAGCAGCCTCCGGGACAACTCCTACAATGAGCAGTTCTTC. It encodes CASSLRDNSYNEQFF.

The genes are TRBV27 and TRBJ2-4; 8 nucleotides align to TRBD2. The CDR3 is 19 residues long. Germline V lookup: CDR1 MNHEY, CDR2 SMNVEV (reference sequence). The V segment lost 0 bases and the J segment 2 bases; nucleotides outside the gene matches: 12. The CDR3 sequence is CASSLSAPGRVGTKNIQYF. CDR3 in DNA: TGTGCCAGCAGTTTATCGGCTCCCGGGAGGGTCGGGACCAAAAACATTCAGTACTTC.

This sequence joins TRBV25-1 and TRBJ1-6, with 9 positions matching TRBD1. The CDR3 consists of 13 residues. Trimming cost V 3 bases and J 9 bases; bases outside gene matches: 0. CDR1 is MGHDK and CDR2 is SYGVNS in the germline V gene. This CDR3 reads CASSETGGSPLHF. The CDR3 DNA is TGTGCCAGCAGTGAGACAGGGGGTTCACCCCTCCACTTT.

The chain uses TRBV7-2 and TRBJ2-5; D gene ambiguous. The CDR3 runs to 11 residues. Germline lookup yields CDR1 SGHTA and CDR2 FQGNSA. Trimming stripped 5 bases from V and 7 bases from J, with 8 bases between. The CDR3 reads CASSLSLTQYF. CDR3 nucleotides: TGTGCCAGCAGCCTATCCCTGACCCAGTACTTC.

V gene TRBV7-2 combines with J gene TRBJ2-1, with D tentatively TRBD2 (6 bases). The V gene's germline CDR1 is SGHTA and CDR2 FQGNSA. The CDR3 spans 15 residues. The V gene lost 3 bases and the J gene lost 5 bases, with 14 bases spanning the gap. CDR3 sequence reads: CASSFPRGGNNEQFF. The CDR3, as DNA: TGTGCCAGCAGCTTCCCCCGGGGCGGGAACAATGAGCAGTTCTTC. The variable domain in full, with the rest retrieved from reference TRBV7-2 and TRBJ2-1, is GAGVSQSPSNKVTEKGKDVELRCDPISGHTALYWYRQSLGQGLEFLIYFQGNSAPDKSGLPSDRFSAERTGGSVSTLTIQRTQQEDSAVYLCASSFPRGGNNEQFFGPGTRLTVL.

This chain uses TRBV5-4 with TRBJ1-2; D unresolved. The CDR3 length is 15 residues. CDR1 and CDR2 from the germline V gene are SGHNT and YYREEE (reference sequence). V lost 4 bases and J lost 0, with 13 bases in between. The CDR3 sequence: CASSPAVSANYGYTF. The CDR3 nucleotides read TGTGCCAGCAGCCCTGCGGTCTCCGCTAACTATGGCTACACCTTC. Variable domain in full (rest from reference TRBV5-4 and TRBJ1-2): ETGVTQSPTHLIKTRGQQVTLRCSSQSGHNTVSWYQQALGQGPQFIFQYYREEENGRGNFPPRFSGLQFPNYSSELNVNALELDDSALYLCASSPAVSANYGYTFGSGTRLTVV.

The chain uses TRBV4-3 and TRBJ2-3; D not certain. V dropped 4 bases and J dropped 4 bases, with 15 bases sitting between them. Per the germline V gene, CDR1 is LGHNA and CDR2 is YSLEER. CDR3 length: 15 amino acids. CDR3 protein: CASSPTRTTPDTQYF. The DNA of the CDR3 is TGCGCCAGCAGCCCGACCCGAACGACTCCAGATACGCAGTATTTT.

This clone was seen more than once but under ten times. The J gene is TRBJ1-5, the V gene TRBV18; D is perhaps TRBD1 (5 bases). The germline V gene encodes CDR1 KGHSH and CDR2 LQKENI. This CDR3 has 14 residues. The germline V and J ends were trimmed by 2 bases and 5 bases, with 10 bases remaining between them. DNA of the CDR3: TGTGCCAGCTCACCAGCAGGGTCGGATCAGCCCCAGCATTTT. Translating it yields CASSPAGSDQPQHF.

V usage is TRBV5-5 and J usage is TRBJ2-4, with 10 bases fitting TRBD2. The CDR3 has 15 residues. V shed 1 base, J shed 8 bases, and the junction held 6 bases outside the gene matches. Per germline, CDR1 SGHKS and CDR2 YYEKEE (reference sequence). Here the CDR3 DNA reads TGTGCCAGCAGCTTGTTTCCTAGCGGGAGTGACATTCAGTACTTC. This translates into CASSLFPSGSDIQYF.

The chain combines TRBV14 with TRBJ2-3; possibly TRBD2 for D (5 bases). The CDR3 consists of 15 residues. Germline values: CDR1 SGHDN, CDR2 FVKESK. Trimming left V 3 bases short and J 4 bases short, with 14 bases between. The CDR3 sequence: CASSHLRDGADTQYF. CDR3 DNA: TGTGCCAGCAGCCATCTGAGGGATGGTGCAGATACGCAGTATTTT.

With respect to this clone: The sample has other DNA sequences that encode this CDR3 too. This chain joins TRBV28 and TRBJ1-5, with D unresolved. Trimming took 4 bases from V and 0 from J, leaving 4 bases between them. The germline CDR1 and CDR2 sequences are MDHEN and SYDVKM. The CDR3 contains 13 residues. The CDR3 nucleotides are TGTGCCAGCAGTTCAGATAGCAATCAGCCCCAGCATTTT. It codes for CASSSDSNQPQHF.

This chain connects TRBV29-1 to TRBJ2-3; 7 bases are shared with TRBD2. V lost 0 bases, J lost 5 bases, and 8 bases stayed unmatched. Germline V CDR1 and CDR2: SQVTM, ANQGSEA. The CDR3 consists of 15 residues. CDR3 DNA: TGCAGCGTTGAAGACGTGGGAGGGCCGGGAGATACGCAGTATTTT. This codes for CSVEDVGGPGDTQYF.

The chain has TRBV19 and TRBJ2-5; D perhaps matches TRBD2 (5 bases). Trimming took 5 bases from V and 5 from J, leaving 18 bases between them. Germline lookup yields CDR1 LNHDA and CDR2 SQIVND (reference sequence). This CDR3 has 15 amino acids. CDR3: CASSPRGFVGETQYF. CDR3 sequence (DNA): TGTGCCAGTAGTCCTCGGGGTTTTGTGGGCGAGACCCAGTACTTC.